This TCR beta chain was retrieved from a study of monozygotic twins with inflammatory bowel disease. The CDR3 has 15 residues. Germline loops: CDR1 LGHDT, CDR2 YNNKEL (reference sequence). Reprocessing the 5' RACE reads, TCRdb reports a single entry for every CDR3 protein and omits DNA. Reported are about 350,000 distinct CDR3 sequences; the ten largest clones contain 2% to 2.5%. This receptor was identified in a human donor with ulcerative colitis or Crohn's disease, or a healthy co-twin of an affected twin (not recorded which). The chain joins TRBV3-1 to TRBJ1-6; TCRdb selects TRBD1, and the lack of DNA leaves this call unchecked. Specimen: blood. This CDR3 reads CASSQGVEGNSPLHF.